Described below is a single TCR beta chain sequence and its context. Its antigen is not known. The data derive from a study of chemoradiotherapy in HPV16-positive cancers. About the research overall: Candidate HPV-specific T-cell clones and common TCR motifs came from functional assays in a couple of HPV16-positive patients. The study's findings and limits: During treatment, candidate HPV-specific clones and E7-related motifs expanded in tumor.

Using immunoSEQ multiplex PCR, the repertoire was profiled, and TCRdb retains in-frame clones only, with some absent. This table holds 15,000 to 20,000 clones, 60% to 80% found once. Germline CDR1 and CDR2: LGHNA and YNFKEQ. Deletions cut 7 bases from V and 10 bases from J, with 19 bases between. The CDR3 is 14 amino acids. This material was collected from a patient who underwent chemoradiotherapy. The sequence derives from a human donor with HPV-associated anogenital cancer. This chain connects TRBV4-2 to TRBJ1-4, with unresolved D. CDR3 in amino acids: CASTPDWVEGKLFF. CDR3 bases: TGTGCCAGCACCCCAGATTGGGTCGAGGGAAAACTGTTTTTT.